Below are 24 T cell receptor beta chains sequenced from a single sample in a study of blood T cell repertoires in COVID-19. The table came from immunoSEQ multiplex PCR; TCRdb's copy has only in-frame clones and leaves some out. The repertoire holds roughly 150,000 clones, with 75% to 90% as singletons. Sequencing input: peripheral blood. All receptors come from a human donor in a cohort sampled during active COVID-19.

Of note for this clone: Within the sample, other DNA sequences also encode this same CDR3. This chain joins TRBV7-9 and TRBJ1-1; 8 bases match TRBD1. The CDR3 is 14 amino acids. V shed 5 bases, J shed 1 base, and the junction held 3 bases outside the gene matches. From germline, CDR1 is SEHNR and CDR2 FQNEAQ (reference sequence). Here the CDR3 DNA reads TGTGCCAGCAGCCTGGGACAGGCGAACACTGAAGCTTTCTTT. It translates to CASSLGQANTEAFF.

The J gene is TRBJ2-5, the V gene TRBV18, with 7 positions matching TRBD1. CDR3 length equals 16 residues. V lost 5 bases, J lost 1 base, and 10 bases stayed unmatched. Germline assignment: CDR1 KGHSH and CDR2 LQKENI. The CDR3 DNA reads as TGTGCCAGCTCATGGAGTAGGGGACAGACCCAAGAGACCCAGTACTTC. It is translated as CASSWSRGQTQETQYF.

This clone showed up just a few times. V is TRBV5-1 and J is TRBJ2-5; the match to TRBD1 covers 8 bases. The CDR3 runs 15 residues. The J segment lost 5 bases and the V segment lost 0 bases, leaving 6 bases of the junction unmatched. Per the germline V gene, CDR1 is SGHRS and CDR2 is YFSETQ. CDR3 residues: CASSLGQGSGETQYF. Here the CDR3 DNA reads TGCGCCAGCAGCTTGGGACAGGGGAGCGGGGAGACCCAGTACTTC.

This clone occurred once. V and J are TRBV19 and TRBJ1-2, with TRBD1 as a possible D gene (6 bases). The length of the CDR3 is 14 residues. V lost 6 bases to trimming and J lost 2 bases, with 13 bases between them. Per germline, CDR1 LNHDA and CDR2 SQIVND (reference sequence). The CDR3 nucleotides are TGTGCCAGTAGCCCAACGGACAGCAACTATGGCTACACCTTC. Protein sequence: CASSPTDSNYGYTF.

The CDR3 loop reads CASSKTGGNYGYTF. In nucleotides, the CDR3 is TGTGCCAGTAGTAAAACAGGGGGTAACTATGGCTACACCTTC. V is TRBV19 and J is TRBJ1-2; TRBD1 matches at 8 bases. Per the germline V gene, CDR1 is LNHDA and CDR2 is SQIVND (reference sequence). The CDR3 extends over 14 amino acids. The trim removed 4 bases at V and 1 base at J, leaving 2 bases unmatched.

The chain is built from TRBV6-2 or TRBV6-3 and TRBJ2-1; TRBD1 might be the D (6 bases). The V gene lost 5 bases and the J gene lost 7 bases, with 9 bases spanning the gap. Germline lookup yields CDR1 MNHEY and CDR2 SVGEGT. This CDR3 spans 12 amino acids. CDR3 in amino acids: CASSRTGNEQFF. Written as DNA, the CDR3 is TGTGCCAGCAGTCGCACAGGGAATGAGCAGTTCTTC.

The chain joins TRBV5-1 to TRBJ2-1, with TRBD1 as a possible D gene (6 bases). The CDR3 covers 16 residues. Trimming cost V 3 bases and J 6 bases, with 19 bases left between them. In germline, CDR1 is SGHRS, CDR2 YFSETQ. The CDR3 DNA sequence: TGCGCCAGCAGCTCGCCGATCGAGGGGGTTTTCAATGAGCAGTTCTTC. Protein: CASSSPIEGVFNEQFF.

This chain connects TRBV24-1 to TRBJ2-1; D unclear. The CDR3 runs 12 residues. Germline CDR1 and CDR2: KGHDR and SFDVKD. Trimming took 6 bases from V and 12 from J, leaving 14 bases between them. CDR3 loop: CATSPHSRPQFF. In DNA form, the CDR3 reads TGTGCCACCAGTCCCCACTCTCGTCCGCAGTTCTTC.

The CDR3 nucleotides are TGCGCCAGCAGCTCGACAGGGAATGGTCGCGAAAAACTGTTTTTT. Translated: CASSSTGNGREKLFF. This chain joins TRBV5-1 and TRBJ1-4; TRBD1 agrees at 7 bases. Looked up from germline, CDR1 is SGHRS and CDR2 is YFSETQ. This CDR3 region has 15 residues. V lost 3 bases, J lost 8 bases, and 10 bases stayed unmatched.

The J gene is TRBJ2-7, the V gene TRBV2; a weak D match, TRBD2 (6 bases). The V and J ends lost 5 bases and 2 bases respectively, with 13 bases between them. Germline V lookup: CDR1 SNHLY, CDR2 FYNNEI. The CDR3 is made up of 14 amino acids. The CDR3 loop reads CASSSYGGTYEQYV. CDR3 DNA sequence: TGTGCCAGCAGTTCTTACGGAGGGACCTACGAGCAGTACGTC.

V usage is TRBV7-2 and J usage is TRBJ1-1; 9 bases agree with TRBD1. The V gene end was trimmed by 1 base and the J gene end by 3 bases; junction bases not matched to a gene: 6. CDR1 and CDR2 from the germline V gene are SGHTA and FQGNSA. CDR3 size: 16 residues. The CDR3 nucleotides are TGTGCCAGCAGCTTAGAAGGGACAGGGTATGACACTGAAGCTTTCTTT. Translated, it gives CASSLEGTGYDTEAFF.

The chain carries TRBV19 and TRBJ2-2; TRBD2 matches at 13 bases. Germline CDR1 reads LNHDA; CDR2 reads SQIVND (reference sequence). The CDR3 totals 17 residues. With 2 bases clipped from V and 7 bases from J, the junction kept 7 bases outside the gene matches. CDR3 protein: CASSITSGGAPLGELFF. Here the CDR3 DNA reads TGTGCCAGTAGTATAACTAGCGGGGGGGCCCCCCTCGGGGAGCTGTTTTTT. The full variable domain, rest sourced from reference TRBV19 and TRBJ2-2, is DGGITQSPKYLFRKEGQNVTLSCEQNLNHDAMYWYRQDPGQGLRLIYYSQIVNDFQKGDIAEGYSVSREKKESFPLTVTSAQKNPTAFYLCASSITSGGAPLGELFFGEGSRLTVL.

The chain has TRBV27 and TRBJ2-1; 7 bases are shared with TRBD1. After removal of 3 bases from V and 8 bases from J, the junction contained 10 bases not matched to a gene. Per germline, CDR1 MNHEY and CDR2 SMNVEV (reference sequence). The CDR3 has 15 residues. Here the CDR3 reads CASSFRGPSSYEQFF. CDR3 nucleotide sequence: TGTGCCAGCAGTTTTAGGGGGCCTTCAAGCTATGAGCAGTTCTTC.

The chain couples TRBV9 to TRBJ1-5; TRBD1 matches 9 bases. The CDR3 extends over 14 amino acids. V lost 3 bases, J lost 6 bases, and 4 bases stayed unmatched. Germline CDR1 SGDLS, CDR2 YYNGEE. The CDR3 region has the DNA TGTGCCAGCAGCGCCGGGACAGGGAGTCAGCCCCAGCATTTT. It translates to CASSAGTGSQPQHF.

V is TRBV4-1 and J is TRBJ1-4; a weak D match, TRBD1 (6 bases). This CDR3 region has 15 residues. Germline V gene sequence: CDR1 MGHRA, CDR2 YSYEKL. With 0 bases removed from V and 8 bases from J, the gap between germline ends came to 13 bases. The CDR3 region is CASSQDAGVEEKLFF. For the CDR3, the DNA is TGCGCCAGCAGCCAAGATGCAGGGGTGGAGGAAAAACTGTTTTTT.

The chain combines TRBV30 with TRBJ1-2; D unclear. The germline V gene has CDR1 GTSNPN and CDR2 SVGIG (reference sequence). V was pared by 2 bases and J by 0 bases, with 4 bases between. This CDR3 region has 12 residues. CDR3 nucleotides: TGTGCCTGGAGTTTTACTAACTATGGCTACACCTTC. It yields the protein CAWSFTNYGYTF.

The chain combines TRBV7-2 with TRBJ1-2; D uncertain. Germline V gives CDR1 SGHTA, CDR2 FQGNSA. The V and J ends lost 3 bases and 7 bases respectively, with 18 bases between them. The CDR3 length is 15 residues. CDR3: CASSFPWAQYGGYTF. As DNA, the CDR3 is TGTGCCAGCAGCTTCCCCTGGGCGCAATATGGTGGCTACACCTTC.

J is TRBJ2-5 and V is TRBV3-1 (or the pseudogene TRBV3-2), with TRBD2 as a possible D gene (5 bases). This CDR3 region has 15 residues. Germline lookup yields CDR1 LGHDT and CDR2 YNNKEL (reference sequence). V was shortened by 4 bases and J by 6 bases, with 18 bases between the two germline ends. The CDR3: CASSPIRGPSKTQYF. In nucleotides, the CDR3 is TGTGCCAGCAGCCCGATCCGGGGTCCTAGTAAGACCCAGTACTTC.

The chain employs TRBV12-3 or TRBV12-4 and TRBJ1-2, with 7 positions matching TRBD1. Unmatched junction bases numbered 6, after V lost 7 bases and J lost 4 bases. This CDR3 has 13 amino acids. DNA of the CDR3: TGTGCCAGCACCGCACAGGGGAGCTATGGCTACACCTTC. Translation gives CASTAQGSYGYTF.

This rearrangement joins TRBV19 to TRBJ2-1, with 8 positions matching TRBD2. The V segment lost 1 base and the J segment 8 bases; nucleotides outside the gene matches: 16. This CDR3 spans 18 amino acids. CDR1 LNHDA and CDR2 SQIVND come from the germline V gene (reference sequence). CDR3 sequence: CASSIVLPGLVFRDEQFF. The CDR3, as DNA: TGTGCCAGTAGTATAGTCCTCCCGGGACTAGTTTTTAGGGATGAGCAGTTCTTC. The full variable domain, with the rest looked up from reference TRBV19 and TRBJ2-1, is DGGITQSPKYLFRKEGQNVTLSCEQNLNHDAMYWYRQDPGQGLRLIYYSQIVNDFQKGDIAEGYSVSREKKESFPLTVTSAQKNPTAFYLCASSIVLPGLVFRDEQFFGPGTRLTVL.

This clone was counted only a few times. The chain combines TRBV7-8 with TRBJ2-2, with TRBD2 as a possible D gene (5 bases). Trimming took 5 bases from V and 2 from J, leaving 15 bases between them. CDR3 length: 16 residues. Looked up from germline, CDR1 is SGHVS and CDR2 is FQNEAQ. CDR3 residues: CASSPFGLLNTGELFF. The CDR3 DNA is TGTGCCAGCAGCCCATTCGGACTCCTAAACACCGGGGAGCTGTTTTTT. Looking up the rest from reference TRBV7-8 and TRBJ2-2 gives the full variable domain: GAGVSQSPRYKVAKRGQDVALRCDPISGHVSLFWYQQALGQGPEFLTYFQNEAQLDKSGLPSDRFFAERPEGSVSTLKIQRTQQEDSAVYLCASSPFGLLNTGELFFGEGSRLTVL.

J is TRBJ2-1 and V is TRBV5-1; D is ambiguous. The germline CDR1 and CDR2 sequences are SGHRS and YFSETQ. Trimming removed 4 bases from V and 0 bases from J, with 17 bases in between. This CDR3 has 17 amino acids. CDR3: CASSLPAGGSSYNEQFF. DNA for the CDR3: TGCGCCAGCAGCCTGCCTGCCGGTGGTAGCTCCTACAATGAGCAGTTCTTC. Using reference TRBV5-1 and TRBJ2-1 for the parts outside the CDR3, the full variable domain is KAGVTQTPRYLIKTRGQQVTLSCSPISGHRSVSWYQQTPGQGLQFLFEYFSETQRNKGNFPGRFSGRQFSNSRSEMNVSTLELGDSALYLCASSLPAGGSSYNEQFFGPGTRLTVL.

The chain has TRBV11-2 and TRBJ1-4, with TRBD1 as a possible D gene (5 bases). V lost 5 bases, J lost 3 bases, and 16 bases lay in between. The germline V gene encodes CDR1 SGHAT and CDR2 FQNNGV. The CDR3 is 16 amino acids. The CDR3 DNA reads TGTGCCAGCAGCGAACGGAGGGGCTGGGCTAATGAAAAACTGTTTTTT. The encoded protein is CASSERRGWANEKLFF.

The J gene is TRBJ2-7, the V gene TRBV21-1; TRBD1 was called by the table and not checked on the DNA. TRBV21-1 is a known pseudogene. The CDR3 extends over 15 amino acids. The CDR3 coding sequence is TGTGCCAACAGCATTACAGGGCCCCACTCCTACGAGCAGTACTTC. Translation: CANSITGPHSYEQYF.